The entry below describes one T cell receptor beta chain. These data belong to a study of T-cell reconstitution after alpha-beta-depleted transplantation in children. During its preparation, the TCRbeta library received unique molecular identifiers. TCRdb ran MiXCR on the PCR reads and lists one entry per CDR3 protein. The sample lists 700,000 to 950,000 distinct CDR3 sequences, roughly 15% occurring once. Trimming at V came to 4 bases and at J to 6 bases, leaving 12 bases not matched to a gene. CDR1 is SGHRS and CDR2 is YFSETQ in the germline V gene. This CDR3 comprises 16 residues. This sample comprised PBMCs, mostly from graft donor cells, obtained 360 days after TCRalphabeta/CD19-depleted stem cell transplant. The chain joins TRBV5-1 to TRBJ2-3; 9 nucleotides line up with TRBD1. The sequence came from a male patient between 5 and 17 years old who had a stem cell transplant for acute lymphoblastic leukemia, so the T cells may come from the graft donor. This CDR3 is CASSLSRDRELDTQYF. The CDR3 nucleotides are TGCGCCAGCAGCCTCAGCCGGGACAGGGAATTGGATACGCAGTATTTT.